This is a list of T cell receptor beta chains from one sample in a study of blood T cell repertoires in COVID-19. Profiled with immunoSEQ multiplex PCR; TCRdb holds only in-frame clones, not every one. The sample shows over 200,000 clones, 70% to 75% of them seen only once. Specimen: peripheral blood. The receptors originated from an elderly woman with acute or convalescent COVID-19. CDR3s include the opening cysteine and the closing phenylalanine or tryptophan. Each record gives: J gene, D gene, clone size, V gene, CDR3 DNA, CDR3 protein. The D gene is left open where the match is weak. For some rows the clone size is stated as once, few or many, or as a class when expanded; others skip it.

>TRBJ2-7|-|-|TRBV6-5
TGTGCCAGCAGTTCCTCAGGGGAACGGTACTTC
CASSSSGERYF
>TRBJ1-5|TRBD1|-|TRBV2
TGTGCCAGCAGTGCCGAACAGGGGGCTGGGCAGCCCCAGCATTTT
CASSAEQGAGQPQHF
>TRBJ1-1|TRBD1|-|TRBV27
TGTGCCAGCAGTTTCTCCAGGGGGCTCGGCACTGAAGCTTTCTTT
CASSFSRGLGTEAFF
>TRBJ1-1|TRBD1|-|TRBV18
TGTGCCAGCTCCCAGGGACAGAAGAACACTGAAGCTTTCTTT
CASSQGQKNTEAFF
>TRBJ1-5|-|-|TRBV6-1
TGTGCCAGCAGTGAAGAGGAGATGGGGGGACAGCATTTT
CASSEEEMGGQHF
>TRBJ1-2|TRBD1|-|TRBV5-6
TGTGCCAGCAGTCCCCTGACAGGGACCGGCTATGGCTACACCTTC
CASSPLTGTGYGYTF
>TRBJ1-5|TRBD1|-|TRBV19
TGTGCCAGTAGCGGGACAGTGGGCCGCGCTGGCAATCAGCCCCAGCATTTT
CASSGTVGRAGNQPQHF
>TRBJ1-3|-|-|TRBV9
TGTGCCAGCAGCGTCTCCAGGTCTGGAAACACCATATATTTT
CASSVSRSGNTIYF
>TRBJ2-1|TRBD2|few|TRBV20-1
TGCAGTGCTAGGAGGGGACTAGAGCAGTTCTTC
CSARRGLEQFF
>TRBJ1-2|-|few|TRBV6-5
TGTGCCAGCAGGCTTTATCGTTGGACAGATTACGGCTACACCTTC
CASRLYRWTDYGYTF
>TRBJ2-7|TRBD2|-|TRBV2
TGTGCCAGCAGTGAGCGGACTAGCGGGAGCTCCTACGAGCAGTACTTC
CASSERTSGSSYEQYF
>TRBJ1-1|-|few|TRBV2
TGTGCCAGTTGCCGGGACAAAGGAAGGGTGAACACTGAAGCTTTCTTT
CASCRDKGRVNTEAFF
>TRBJ1-5|TRBD1|-|TRBV6-2/TRBV6-3
TGTGCCAGCAGTTATCTCCCTTGGACAGGCCAGAAGAAGAAAAACAATCAGCCCCAGCATTTT
CASSYLPWTGQKKKNNQPQHF